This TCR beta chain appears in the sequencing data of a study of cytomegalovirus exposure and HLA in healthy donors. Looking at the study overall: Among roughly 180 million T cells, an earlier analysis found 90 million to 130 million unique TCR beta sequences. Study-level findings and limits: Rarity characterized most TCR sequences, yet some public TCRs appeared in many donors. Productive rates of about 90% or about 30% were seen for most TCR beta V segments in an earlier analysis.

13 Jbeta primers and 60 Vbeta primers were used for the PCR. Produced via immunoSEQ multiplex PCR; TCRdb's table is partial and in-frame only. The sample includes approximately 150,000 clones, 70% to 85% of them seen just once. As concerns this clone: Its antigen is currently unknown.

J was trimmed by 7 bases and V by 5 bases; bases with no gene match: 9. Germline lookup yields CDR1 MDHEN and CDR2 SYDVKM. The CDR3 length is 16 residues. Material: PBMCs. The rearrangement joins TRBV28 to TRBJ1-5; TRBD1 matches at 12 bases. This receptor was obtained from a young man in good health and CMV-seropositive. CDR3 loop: CASSTPGQGALQPQHF. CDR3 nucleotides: TGTGCCAGCAGTACGCCGGGACAGGGGGCTCTGCAGCCCCAGCATTTT.